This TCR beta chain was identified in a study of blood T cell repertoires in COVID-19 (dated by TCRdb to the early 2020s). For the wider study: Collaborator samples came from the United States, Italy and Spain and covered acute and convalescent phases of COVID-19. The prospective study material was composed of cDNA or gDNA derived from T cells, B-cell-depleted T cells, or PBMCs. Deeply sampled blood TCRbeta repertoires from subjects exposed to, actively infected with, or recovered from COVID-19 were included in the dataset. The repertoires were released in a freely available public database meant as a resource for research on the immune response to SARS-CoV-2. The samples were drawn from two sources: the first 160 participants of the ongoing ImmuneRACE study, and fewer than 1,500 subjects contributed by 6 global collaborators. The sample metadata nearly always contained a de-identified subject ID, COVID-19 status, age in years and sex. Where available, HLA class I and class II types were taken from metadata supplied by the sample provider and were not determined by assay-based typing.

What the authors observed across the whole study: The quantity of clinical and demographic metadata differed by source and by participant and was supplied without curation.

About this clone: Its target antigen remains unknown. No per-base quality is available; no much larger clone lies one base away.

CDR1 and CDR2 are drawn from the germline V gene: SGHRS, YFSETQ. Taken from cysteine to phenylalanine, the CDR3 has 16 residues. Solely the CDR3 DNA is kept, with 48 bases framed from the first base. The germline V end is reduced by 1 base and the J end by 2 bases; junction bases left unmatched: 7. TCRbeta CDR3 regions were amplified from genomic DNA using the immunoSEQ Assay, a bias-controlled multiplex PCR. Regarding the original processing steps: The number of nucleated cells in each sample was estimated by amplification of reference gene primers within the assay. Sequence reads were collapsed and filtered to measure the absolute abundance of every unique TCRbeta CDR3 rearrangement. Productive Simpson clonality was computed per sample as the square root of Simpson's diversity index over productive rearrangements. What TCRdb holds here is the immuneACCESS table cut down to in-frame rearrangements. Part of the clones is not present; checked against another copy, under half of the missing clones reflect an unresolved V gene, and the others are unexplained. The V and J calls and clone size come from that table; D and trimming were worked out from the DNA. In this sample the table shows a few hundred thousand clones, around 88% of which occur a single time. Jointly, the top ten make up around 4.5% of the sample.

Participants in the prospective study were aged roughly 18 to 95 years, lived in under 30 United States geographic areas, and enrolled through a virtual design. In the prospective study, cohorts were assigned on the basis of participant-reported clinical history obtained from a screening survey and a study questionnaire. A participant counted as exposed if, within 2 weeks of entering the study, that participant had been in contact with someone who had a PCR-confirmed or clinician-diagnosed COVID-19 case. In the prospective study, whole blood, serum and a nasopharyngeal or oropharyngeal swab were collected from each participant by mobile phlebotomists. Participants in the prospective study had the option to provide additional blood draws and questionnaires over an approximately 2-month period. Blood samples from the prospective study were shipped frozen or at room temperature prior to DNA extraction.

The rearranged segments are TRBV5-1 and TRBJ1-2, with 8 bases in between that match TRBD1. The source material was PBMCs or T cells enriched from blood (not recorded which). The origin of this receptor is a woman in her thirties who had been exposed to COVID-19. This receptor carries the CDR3 CASSLWTDRANYGYTF. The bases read TGCGCCAGCAGCTTGTGGACGGACAGGGCAAACTATGGCTACACCTTC.